This T cell receptor beta chain was sequenced during a study of Ad26.COV2.S vaccination and SARS-CoV-2 variants. Profiled with immunoSEQ multiplex PCR; TCRdb holds only in-frame clones, not every one. The sample carries 350,000 to 500,000 clones, 89% recorded once. Findings and limits, study-wide: Marked by substantial breadth, spike-specific CD8+ and CD4+ T cell responses were reportedly seen after vaccination. Placebo recipients showed lower spike-specific TCR breadth than vaccinees. Breadth of non-spike TCRs did not differ between vaccinees and placebo recipients.

Treatment of the sample: 15 to 20 received Ad26.COV2.S at low or high dose, single or two shots; about 5 received placebo; per-sample allocation not given. Samples analyzed were those drawn on day 63 after the first vaccine or placebo injection. Participants' vaccine, an Ad26 vector, delivered Wuhan-strain SARS-CoV-2 spike. On this clone: Its antigen is currently unknown.

Germline loops: CDR1 SGHRS, CDR2 YFSETQ. V lost 4 bases and J 4 bases, leaving 14 bases between the germline ends. The CDR3 is made up of 14 amino acids. Sequencing used peripheral blood, obtained in a trial of Ad26.COV2.S vaccine versus placebo. The chain recombines TRBV5-1 with TRBJ1-2, with D unclear. The receptor comes from a person between 18 and 60 years old who received the Ad26.COV2.S COVID-19 vaccine or a placebo. In DNA, the CDR3 is TGCGCCAGCAGCCCCGGATTCGCAACCTATGGCTACACCTTC. It yields the protein CASSPGFATYGYTF.